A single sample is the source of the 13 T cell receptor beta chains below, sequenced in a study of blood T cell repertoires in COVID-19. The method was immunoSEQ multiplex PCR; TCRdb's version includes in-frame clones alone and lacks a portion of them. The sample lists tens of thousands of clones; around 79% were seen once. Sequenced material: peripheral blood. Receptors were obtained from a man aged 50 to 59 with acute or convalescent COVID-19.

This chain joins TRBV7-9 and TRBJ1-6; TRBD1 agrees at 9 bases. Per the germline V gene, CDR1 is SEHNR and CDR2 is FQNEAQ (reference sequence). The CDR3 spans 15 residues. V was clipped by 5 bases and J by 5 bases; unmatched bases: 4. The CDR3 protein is CASSVGTGNNSPLHF. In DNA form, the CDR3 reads TGTGCCAGCAGCGTCGGGACAGGGAATAATTCACCCCTCCACTTT.

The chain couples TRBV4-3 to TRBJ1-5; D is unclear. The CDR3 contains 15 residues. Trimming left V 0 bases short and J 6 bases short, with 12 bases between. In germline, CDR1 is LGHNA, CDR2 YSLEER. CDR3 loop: CASSQDRGGPQPQHF. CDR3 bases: TGCGCCAGCAGCCAAGATCGTGGAGGGCCTCAGCCCCAGCATTTT.

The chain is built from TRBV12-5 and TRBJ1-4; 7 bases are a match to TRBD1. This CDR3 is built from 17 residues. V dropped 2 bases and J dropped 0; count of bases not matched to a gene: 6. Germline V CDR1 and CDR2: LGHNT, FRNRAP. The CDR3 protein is CASGLRGGTATNEKLFF. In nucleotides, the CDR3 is TGTGCTAGTGGTTTGAGAGGGGGGACAGCAACTAATGAAAAACTGTTTTTT.

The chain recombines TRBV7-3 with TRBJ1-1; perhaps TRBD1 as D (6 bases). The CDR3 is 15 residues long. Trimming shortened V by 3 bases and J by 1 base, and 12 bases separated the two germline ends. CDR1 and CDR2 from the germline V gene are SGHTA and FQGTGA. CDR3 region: CASSLDRRKNTEAFF. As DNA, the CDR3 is TGTGCCAGCAGCTTGGACAGACGGAAGAACACTGAAGCTTTCTTT.

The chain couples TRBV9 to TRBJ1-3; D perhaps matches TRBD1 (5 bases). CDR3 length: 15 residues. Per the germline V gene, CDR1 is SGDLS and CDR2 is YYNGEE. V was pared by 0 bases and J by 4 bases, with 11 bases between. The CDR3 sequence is CASSVEEGPGNTIYF. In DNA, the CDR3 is TGTGCCAGCAGCGTAGAGGAGGGGCCCGGAAACACCATATATTTT.

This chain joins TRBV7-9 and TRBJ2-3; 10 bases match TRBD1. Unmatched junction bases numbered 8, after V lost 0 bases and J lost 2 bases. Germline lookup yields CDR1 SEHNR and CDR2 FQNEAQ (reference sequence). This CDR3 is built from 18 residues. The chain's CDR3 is CASSLAPPGQGITDTQYF. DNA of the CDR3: TGTGCCAGCAGCTTAGCCCCTCCGGGACAGGGGATCACAGATACGCAGTATTTT.

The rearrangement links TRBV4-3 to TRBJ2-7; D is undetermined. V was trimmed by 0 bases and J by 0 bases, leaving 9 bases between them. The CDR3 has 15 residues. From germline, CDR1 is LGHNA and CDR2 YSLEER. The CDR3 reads CASSQDPGSSYEQYF. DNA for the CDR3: TGCGCCAGCAGCCAAGATCCAGGCAGCTCCTACGAGCAGTACTTC.

CDR3 loop: CASSTGTGSQETQYF. CDR3 DNA sequence: TGCGCCAGCAGCACGGGGACAGGGTCCCAAGAGACCCAGTACTTC. The V and J genes are TRBV5-1 and TRBJ2-5, with 9 bases that match TRBD1. The CDR3 extends over 15 amino acids. The trim removed 4 bases at V and 1 base at J, leaving 5 bases unmatched. Germline-derived CDR1 and CDR2 are SGHRS and YFSETQ.

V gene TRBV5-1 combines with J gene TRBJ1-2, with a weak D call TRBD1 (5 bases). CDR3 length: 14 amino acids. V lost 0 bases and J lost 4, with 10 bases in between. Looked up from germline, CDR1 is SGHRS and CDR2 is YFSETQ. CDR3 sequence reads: CASSLGEQVYGYTF. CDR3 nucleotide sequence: TGCGCCAGCAGCTTGGGGGAACAGGTCTATGGCTACACCTTC.

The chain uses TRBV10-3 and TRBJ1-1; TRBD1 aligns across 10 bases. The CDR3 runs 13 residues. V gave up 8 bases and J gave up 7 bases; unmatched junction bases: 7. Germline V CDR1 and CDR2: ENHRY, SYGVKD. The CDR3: CAILDRGLGEAFF. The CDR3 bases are TGTGCCATCCTCGACAGGGGGCTTGGTGAAGCTTTCTTT.

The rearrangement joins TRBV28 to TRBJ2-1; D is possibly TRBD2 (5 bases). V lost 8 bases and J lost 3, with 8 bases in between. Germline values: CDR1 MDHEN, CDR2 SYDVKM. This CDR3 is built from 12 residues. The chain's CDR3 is CASEGNYNEQFF. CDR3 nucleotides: TGTGCCAGCGAGGGAAACTACAATGAGCAGTTCTTC.

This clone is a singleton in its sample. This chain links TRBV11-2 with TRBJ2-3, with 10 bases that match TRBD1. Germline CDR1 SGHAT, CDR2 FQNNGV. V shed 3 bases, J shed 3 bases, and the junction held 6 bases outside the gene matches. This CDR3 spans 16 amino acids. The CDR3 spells CASSFGTGVVTDTQYF. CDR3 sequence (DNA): TGTGCCAGCAGCTTTGGGACAGGGGTGGTGACAGATACGCAGTATTTT.

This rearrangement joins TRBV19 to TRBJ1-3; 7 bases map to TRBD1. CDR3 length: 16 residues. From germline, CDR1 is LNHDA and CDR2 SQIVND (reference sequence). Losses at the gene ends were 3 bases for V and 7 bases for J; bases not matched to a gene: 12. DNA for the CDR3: TGTGCCAGTAGTATCACGCCGGGACAGAGAGCGAACACCATATATTTT. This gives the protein CASSITPGQRANTIYF.